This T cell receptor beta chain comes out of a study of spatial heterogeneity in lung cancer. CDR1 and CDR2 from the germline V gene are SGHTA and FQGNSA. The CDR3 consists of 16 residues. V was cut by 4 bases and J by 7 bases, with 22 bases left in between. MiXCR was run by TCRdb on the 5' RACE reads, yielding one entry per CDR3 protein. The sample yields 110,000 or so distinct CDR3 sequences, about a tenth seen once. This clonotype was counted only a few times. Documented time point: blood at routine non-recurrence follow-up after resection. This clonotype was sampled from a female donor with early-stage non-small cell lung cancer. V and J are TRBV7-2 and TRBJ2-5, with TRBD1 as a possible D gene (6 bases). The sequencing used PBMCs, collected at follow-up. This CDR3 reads CASSSSSTGPIRTQYF. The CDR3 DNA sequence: TGTGCCAGCAGCTCCTCGTCGACAGGTCCCATTCGGACCCAGTACTTC.